One sample yielded the 13 T cell receptor beta chains listed below, sequenced in a study of shared clonotypes between healthy human individuals. Repertoires were generated with immunoSEQ multiplex PCR, while TCRdb's copy carries only in-frame clones and drops some. This repertoire shows about 1.1 million clones, around 78% found once; its top ten account for roughly 0.65%. Sequenced material: memory CD4+ T cells from PBMCs. Stated subset: CD45RA-negative fraction. The receptor source for this set is a young man in good health. Some clones in this sample may be carry-over from other donors' samples.

The rearrangement joins TRBV5-1 to TRBJ1-4; D gene uncertain. The CDR3 covers 13 residues. V shed 1 base and J shed 5 bases, with 6 bases lying between them. Per the germline V gene, CDR1 is SGHRS and CDR2 is YFSETQ. CDR3 DNA: TGCGCCAGCAGCTTGTTCAGAAATGAAAAACTGTTTTTT. This encodes CASSLFRNEKLFF. The variable domain in full, with the rest retrieved from reference TRBV5-1 and TRBJ1-4, is KAGVTQTPRYLIKTRGQQVTLSCSPISGHRSVSWYQQTPGQGLQFLFEYFSETQRNKGNFPGRFSGRQFSNSRSEMNVSTLELGDSALYLCASSLFRNEKLFFGSGTQLSVL.

This chain uses TRBV10-3 with TRBJ1-2, with 7 bases lining up with TRBD1. In germline, CDR1 is ENHRY, CDR2 SYGVKD. V lost 9 bases and J lost 12; bases outside the gene matches: 13. This CDR3 spans 12 amino acids. Here the CDR3 DNA reads TGTGCCATTTGGGAGGGGACAGACGCGCACACCTTC. This codes for CAIWEGTDAHTF.

This clone was detected a few times. The rearrangement joins TRBV21-1 to TRBJ1-3. TRBV21-1 is assigned pseudogene status. This CDR3 spans 14 amino acids. CDR3 amino acids: CASSKAGGVDTIYF. CDR3 sequence (DNA): TGTGCCAGCAGCAAAGCGGGCGGGGTGGACACCATATATTTT.

This clone was counted a single time. The CDR3 coding sequence is TGCGCCAGCAGCTTGGGTGGAGGGGGGTCGTACGAGACCCAGTACTTC. It specifies CASSLGGGGSYETQYF. The chain employs TRBV5-1 and TRBJ2-5, with D perhaps assigned TRBD1 or TRBD2 (6 bases each). V lost 0 bases, J lost 5 bases, and 17 bases lay in between. The germline V gene encodes CDR1 SGHRS and CDR2 YFSETQ. The CDR3 totals 16 residues.

The chain joins TRBV9 to TRBJ2-5; the D gene could be TRBD1 or TRBD2 (6 bases each). The germline CDR1 and CDR2 sequences are SGDLS and YYNGEE. This CDR3 region has 14 residues. V was clipped by 2 bases and J by 4 bases, with 12 bases between them. The CDR3 DNA reads TGTGCCAGCAGCGTTAACGGGGGCCCAGAGACCCAGTACTTC. Encoded protein: CASSVNGGPETQYF.

This clone has more than one count but fewer than ten. This sequence joins TRBV4-2 and TRBJ2-1; tentatively, D is TRBD2 (6 bases). The V end was cut by 4 bases, the J end by 0 bases, with 13 bases between. Germline V CDR1 and CDR2: LGHNA, YNFKEQ. CDR3 size: 16 residues. The DNA of the CDR3 is TGTGCCAGCAGCCCCAAAGAGCGGGCCTCCTACAATGAGCAGTTCTTC. This gives the protein CASSPKERASYNEQFF.

The chain employs TRBV7-2 and TRBJ1-1; possible D gene TRBD1, 5 bases. The ends were cut back, 5 bases at V and 0 bases at J, with 19 bases in the middle. The CDR3 length is 17 residues. Germline CDR1 and CDR2: SGHTA and FQGNSA. The CDR3 is CASSPGGVGLMNTEAFF. In DNA, the CDR3 is TGTGCCAGCAGCCCGGGAGGGGTGGGCCTCATGAACACTGAAGCTTTCTTT.

The sample holds one count of this clone. The genes are TRBV11-3 and TRBJ2-1, with 7 positions matching TRBD2. Germline trimming cut 2 bases from V and 6 bases from J; bases unmatched to any gene: 13. Germline V CDR1 and CDR2: SGHNT, YENEEA. The CDR3 runs 17 residues. The CDR3 nucleotides are TGTGCCAGCAGCTTAAGAGCGGCGGCAGCGGGGAGCAATGAGCAGTTCTTC. This translates into CASSLRAAAAGSNEQFF. Combining the CDR3 with reference TRBV11-3 and TRBJ2-1 gives the whole variable domain EAGVVQSPRYKIIEKKQPVAFWCNPISGHNTLYWYLQNLGQGPELLIRYENEEAVDDSQLPKDRFSAERLKGVDSTLKIQPAELGDSAVYLCASSLRAAAAGSNEQFFGPGTRLTVL.

This CDR3 is CATDATAHTGELFF. Written as DNA, the CDR3 is TGTGCCACCGATGCGACAGCGCATACCGGGGAGCTGTTTTTT. V is TRBV2 and J is TRBJ2-2; a weak D match, TRBD1 (5 bases). Germline-derived CDR1 and CDR2 are SNHLY and FYNNEI. V lost 10 bases and J 5 bases, leaving 17 bases between the germline ends. This CDR3 spans 14 amino acids. The full variable domain, its missing parts supplied by reference TRBV2 and TRBJ2-2, is EPEVTQTPSHQVTQMGQEVILRCVPISNHLYFYWYRQILGQKVEFLVSFYNNEISEKSEIFDDQFSVERPDGSNFTLKIRSTKLEDSAMYFCATDATAHTGELFFGEGSRLTVL.

This sequence joins TRBV29-1 and TRBJ1-1; D remains unclear. This CDR3 is built from 15 residues. The germline V gene encodes CDR1 SQVTM and CDR2 ANQGSEA. Deletions cut 7 bases from V and 4 bases from J, with 22 bases between. For the CDR3, the DNA is TGCAGCGCCCCGGCGGGCCTGGGAATTTCCACTGAAGCTTTCTTT. Encoded protein: CSAPAGLGISTEAFF.

V usage is TRBV6-6 and J usage is TRBJ1-5, with no clear D. V was pared by 6 bases and J by 2 bases, with 14 bases between. Germline assignment: CDR1 MNHNY and CDR2 SVGAGI (reference sequence). The CDR3 loop spans 15 amino acids. CDR3 DNA sequence: TGTGCCAGCAGGAGAGAACAGAATGGCAATCAGCCCCAGCATTTT. The encoded protein is CASRREQNGNQPQHF.

V gene TRBV7-9 combines with J gene TRBJ2-1; TRBD2 matches at 7 bases. The germline V gene has CDR1 SEHNR and CDR2 FQNEAQ (reference sequence). Unmatched junction bases numbered 7, after V lost 5 bases and J lost 0 bases. This CDR3 has 16 amino acids. The CDR3 loop is CASSPQRGNSYNEQFF. The DNA of the CDR3 is TGTGCCAGCAGCCCCCAGCGGGGCAACTCCTACAATGAGCAGTTCTTC.

The rearrangement uses TRBV5-4 and TRBJ1-1; D gene unclear. The ends were cut back, 4 bases at V and 4 bases at J, with 20 bases in the middle. CDR1 is SGHNT and CDR2 is YYREEE in the germline V gene (reference sequence). This CDR3 has 16 amino acids. In nucleotides, the CDR3 is TGTGCCAGCAGCAAAGTTACCCCTGGCAGGAGCACTGAAGCTTTCTTT. Amino acid sequence: CASSKVTPGRSTEAFF.